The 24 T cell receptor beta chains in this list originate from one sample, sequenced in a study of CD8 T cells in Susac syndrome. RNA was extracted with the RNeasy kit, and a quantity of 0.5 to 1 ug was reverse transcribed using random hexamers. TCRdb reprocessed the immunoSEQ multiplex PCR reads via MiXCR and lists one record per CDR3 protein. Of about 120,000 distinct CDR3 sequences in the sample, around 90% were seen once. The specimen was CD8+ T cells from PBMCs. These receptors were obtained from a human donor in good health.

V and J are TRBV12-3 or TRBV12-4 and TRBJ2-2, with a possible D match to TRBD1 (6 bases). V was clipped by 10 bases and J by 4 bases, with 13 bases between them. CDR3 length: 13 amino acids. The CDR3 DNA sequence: TGTGCCACCCTGGACAGAGGCACCGGGGAGCTGTTTTTT. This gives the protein CATLDRGTGELFF.

Here the CDR3 reads CASSIEGSFGTEAFF. CDR3 DNA: TGTGCCAGTAGTATAGAGGGTTCCTTTGGCACTGAAGCTTTCTTT. V and J are TRBV19 and TRBJ1-1; no clear D gene. CDR3 length: 15 residues. Trimming stripped 0 bases from V and 4 bases from J, with 12 bases between. The germline V gene has CDR1 LNHDA and CDR2 SQIVND (reference sequence).

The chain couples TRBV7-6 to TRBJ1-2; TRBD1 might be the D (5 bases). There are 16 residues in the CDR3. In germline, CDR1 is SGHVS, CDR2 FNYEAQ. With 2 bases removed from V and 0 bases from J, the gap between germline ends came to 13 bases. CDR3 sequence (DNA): TGTGCCAGCAGCTTAACCCCTGACAGCGCTAACTATGGCTACACCTTC. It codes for CASSLTPDSANYGYTF.

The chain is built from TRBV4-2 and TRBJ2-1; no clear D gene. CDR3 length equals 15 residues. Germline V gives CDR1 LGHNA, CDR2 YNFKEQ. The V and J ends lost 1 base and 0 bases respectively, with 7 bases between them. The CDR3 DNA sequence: TGTGCCAGCAGCCAAGCGTACGGCTCCTACAATGAGCAGTTCTTC. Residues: CASSQAYGSYNEQFF.

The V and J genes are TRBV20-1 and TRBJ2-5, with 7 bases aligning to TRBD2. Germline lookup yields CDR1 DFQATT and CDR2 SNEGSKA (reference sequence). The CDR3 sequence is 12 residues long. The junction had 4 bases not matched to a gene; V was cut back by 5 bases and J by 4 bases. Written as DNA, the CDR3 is TGCAGTGCTGGCGGACTAGGAGAGACCCAGTACTTC. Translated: CSAGGLGETQYF.

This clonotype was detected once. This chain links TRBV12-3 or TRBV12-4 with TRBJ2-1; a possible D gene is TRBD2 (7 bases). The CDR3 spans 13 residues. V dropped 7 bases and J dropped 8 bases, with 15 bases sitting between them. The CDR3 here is CASILGGQDEQFF. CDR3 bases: TGTGCCAGCATCCTCGGGGGGCAGGATGAGCAGTTCTTC.

DNA of the CDR3: TGTGCCAGCAGCTTACGGGGTGCCGGGAACACTGAAGCTTTCTTT. Translation gives CASSLRGAGNTEAFF. The rearrangement joins TRBV7-2 to TRBJ1-1; D remains unclear. The V end was cut by 2 bases, the J end by 1 base, with 11 bases between. Germline loops: CDR1 SGHTA, CDR2 FQGNSA. CDR3 length: 15 residues.

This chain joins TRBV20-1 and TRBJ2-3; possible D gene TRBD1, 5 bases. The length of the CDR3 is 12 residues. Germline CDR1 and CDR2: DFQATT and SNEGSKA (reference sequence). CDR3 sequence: CSRERGGDTQYF. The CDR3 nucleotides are TGCAGCCGTGAAAGGGGCGGAGATACGCAGTATTTT.

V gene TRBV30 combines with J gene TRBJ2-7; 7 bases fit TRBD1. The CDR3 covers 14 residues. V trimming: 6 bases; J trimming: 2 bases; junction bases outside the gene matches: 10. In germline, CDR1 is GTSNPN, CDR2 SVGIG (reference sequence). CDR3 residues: CACLVRDRAYEQYF. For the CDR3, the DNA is TGTGCCTGTCTGGTCCGGGACAGAGCCTACGAGCAGTACTTC.

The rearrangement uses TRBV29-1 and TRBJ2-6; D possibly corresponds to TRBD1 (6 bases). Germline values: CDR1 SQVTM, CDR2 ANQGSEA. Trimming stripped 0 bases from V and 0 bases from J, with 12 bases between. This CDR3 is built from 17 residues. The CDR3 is CSVEDRGQSSGANVLTF. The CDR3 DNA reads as TGCAGCGTTGAAGACAGGGGACAAAGCTCTGGGGCCAACGTCCTGACTTTC.

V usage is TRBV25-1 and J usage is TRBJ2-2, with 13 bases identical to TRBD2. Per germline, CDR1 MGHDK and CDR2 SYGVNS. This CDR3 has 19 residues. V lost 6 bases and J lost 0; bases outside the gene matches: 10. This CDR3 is CASRAVGLAGRANTGELFF. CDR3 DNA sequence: TGTGCCAGCAGAGCCGTGGGACTAGCGGGGCGCGCGAACACCGGGGAGCTGTTTTTT. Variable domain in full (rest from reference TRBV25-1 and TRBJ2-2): EADIYQTPRYLVIGTGKKITLECSQTMGHDKMYWYQQDPGMELHLIHYSYGVNSTEKGDLSSESTVSRIRTEHFPLTLESARPSHTSQYLCASRAVGLAGRANTGELFFGEGSRLTVL.

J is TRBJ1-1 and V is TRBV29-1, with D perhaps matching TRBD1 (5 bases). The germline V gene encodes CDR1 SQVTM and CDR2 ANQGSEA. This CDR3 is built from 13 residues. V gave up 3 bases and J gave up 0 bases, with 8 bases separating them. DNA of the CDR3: TGCAGCGTTGATACCAGGGTGAACACTGAAGCTTTCTTT. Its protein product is CSVDTRVNTEAFF. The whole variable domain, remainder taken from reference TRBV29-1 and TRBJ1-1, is SAVISQKPSRDICQRGTSLTIQCQVDSQVTMMFWYRQQPGQSLTLIATANQGSEATYESGFVIDKFPISRPNLTFSTLTVSNMSPEDSSIYLCSVDTRVNTEAFFGQGTRLTVV.

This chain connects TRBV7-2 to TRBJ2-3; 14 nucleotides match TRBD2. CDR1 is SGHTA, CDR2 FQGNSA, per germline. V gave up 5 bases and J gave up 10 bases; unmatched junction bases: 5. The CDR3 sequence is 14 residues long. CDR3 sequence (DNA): TGTGCCAGCAGCGCGGGACTAGCGGGAGTCGCGCAGTATTTT. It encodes CASSAGLAGVAQYF.

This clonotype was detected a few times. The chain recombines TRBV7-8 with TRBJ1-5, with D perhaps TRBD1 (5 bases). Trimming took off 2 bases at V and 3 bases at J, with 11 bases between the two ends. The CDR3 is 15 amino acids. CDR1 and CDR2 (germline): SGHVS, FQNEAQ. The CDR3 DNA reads TGTGCCAGCAGCTTAAAAGACAGACCCAATCAGCCCCAGCATTTT. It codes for CASSLKDRPNQPQHF.

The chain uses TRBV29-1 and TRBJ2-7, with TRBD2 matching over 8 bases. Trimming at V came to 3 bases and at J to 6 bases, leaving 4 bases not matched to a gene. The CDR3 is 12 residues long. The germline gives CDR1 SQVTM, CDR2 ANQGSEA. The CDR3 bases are TGCAGCGTTGAGAGCGGGAGCGGCGAGCAGTACTTC. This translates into CSVESGSGEQYF.

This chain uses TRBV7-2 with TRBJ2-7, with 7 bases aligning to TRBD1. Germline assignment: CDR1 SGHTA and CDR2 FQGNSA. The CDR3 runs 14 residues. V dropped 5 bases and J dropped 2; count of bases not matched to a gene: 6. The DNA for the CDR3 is TGTGCCAGCAGCAGCCGGACAGGACCCTACGAGCAGTACTTC. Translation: CASSSRTGPYEQYF.

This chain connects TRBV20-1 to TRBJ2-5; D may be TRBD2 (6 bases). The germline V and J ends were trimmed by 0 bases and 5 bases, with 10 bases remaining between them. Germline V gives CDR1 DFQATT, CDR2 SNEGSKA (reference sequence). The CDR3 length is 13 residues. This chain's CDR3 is CSARETRLETQYF. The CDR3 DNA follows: TGCAGTGCTAGAGAGACTAGGCTGGAGACCCAGTACTTC.

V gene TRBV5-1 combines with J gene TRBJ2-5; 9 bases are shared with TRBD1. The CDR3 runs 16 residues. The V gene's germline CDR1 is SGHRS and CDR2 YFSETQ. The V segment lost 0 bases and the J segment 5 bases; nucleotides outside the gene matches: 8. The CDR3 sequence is CASSLAPTGGRETQYF. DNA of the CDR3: TGCGCCAGCAGCTTGGCCCCAACAGGGGGCAGGGAGACCCAGTACTTC.

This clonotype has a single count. CDR3 nucleotides: TGTGCCAGCAGTCAAGAGGGATTCCAAGAGACCCAGTACTTC. This gives the protein CASSQEGFQETQYF. The chain links TRBV7-2 to TRBJ2-5, with D possibly TRBD2 on 5 matching bases. CDR1 and CDR2 (germline): SGHTA, FQGNSA. This CDR3 has 14 amino acids. Trimming pared 6 bases from V and 1 base from J, leaving 12 bases between.

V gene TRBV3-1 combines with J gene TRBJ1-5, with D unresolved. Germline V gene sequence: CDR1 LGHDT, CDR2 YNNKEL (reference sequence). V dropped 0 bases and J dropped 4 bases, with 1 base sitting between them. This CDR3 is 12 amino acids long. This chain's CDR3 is CASSQENQPQHF. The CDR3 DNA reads TGTGCCAGCAGCCAAGAGAATCAGCCCCAGCATTTT.

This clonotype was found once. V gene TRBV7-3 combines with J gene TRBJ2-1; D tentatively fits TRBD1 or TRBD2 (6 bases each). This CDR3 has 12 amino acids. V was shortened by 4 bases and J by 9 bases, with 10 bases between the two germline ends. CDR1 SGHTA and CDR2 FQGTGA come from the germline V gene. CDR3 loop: CASSSGAPEQFF. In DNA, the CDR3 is TGTGCCAGCAGCTCGGGGGCACCTGAGCAGTTCTTC.

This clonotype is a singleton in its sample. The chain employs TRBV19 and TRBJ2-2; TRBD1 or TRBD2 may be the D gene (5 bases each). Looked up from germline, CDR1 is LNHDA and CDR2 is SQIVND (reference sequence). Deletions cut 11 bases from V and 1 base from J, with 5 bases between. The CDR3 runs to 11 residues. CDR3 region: CAGGNTGELFF. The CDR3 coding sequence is TGTGCCGGGGGGAACACCGGGGAGCTGTTTTTT.

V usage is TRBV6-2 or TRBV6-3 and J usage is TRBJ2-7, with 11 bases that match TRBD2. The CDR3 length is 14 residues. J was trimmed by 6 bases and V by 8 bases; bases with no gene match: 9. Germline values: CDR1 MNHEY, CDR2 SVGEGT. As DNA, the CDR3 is TGTGCCAGCCGTCCGATACTAGCGGGAGCCGAGCAGTACTTC. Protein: CASRPILAGAEQYF.

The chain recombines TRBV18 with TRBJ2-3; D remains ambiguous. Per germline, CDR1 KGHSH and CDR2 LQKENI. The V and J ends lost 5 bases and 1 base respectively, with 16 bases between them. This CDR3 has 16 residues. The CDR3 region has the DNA TGTGCCAGCTCAACAAAAGGGATATCGGGCACAGATACGCAGTATTTT. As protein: CASSTKGISGTDTQYF.